These 17 T cell receptor beta chains originate from one sample sequenced in a study of blood T cells in healthy people across ages (dated by TCRdb to about 2015). The library was made by 5' RACE. Instrument on record: Illumina HiSeq 2500. A second PCR of about 7 to 12 cycles was run with a J-beta primer mix and a sample-barcoded 5' primer. TCRdb reprocessing: public reads trimmed at Q25 with fastp, clones called with MiXCR, in-frame beta chains kept. Each entry merges the rows of one CDR3 protein and shows their most common DNA and genes. The sample table lists 1.5 million to 1.9 million distinct CDR3 sequences, about 42% of them with a count of one. The ten largest clones capture approximately 4.1% of the sample. The specimen sequenced was blood. All receptors come from a woman younger than 30 in good health.

This clonotype was observed a few times. CDR3 nucleotide sequence: TGTGCCAGCAGCGCTGTTTATCCCAAAGAGACCCAGTACTTC. Translated: CASSAVYPKETQYF. V usage is TRBV11-2 and J usage is TRBJ2-5, with no clear D. This CDR3 comprises 14 residues. Trimming removed 5 bases at V and 3 bases at J, with 13 bases between. Per germline, CDR1 SGHAT and CDR2 FQNNGV.

Comments on this clonotype: A much larger clone differs by one base, so this may be a read error. This chain uses TRBV7-9 with TRBJ2-1; perhaps TRBD1 as D (6 bases). The CDR3 spans 15 residues. Germline V gene sequence: CDR1 SEHNR, CDR2 FQNEAQ (reference sequence). This CDR3 is CASSLEQGNYNERFF. The CDR3 DNA reads TGTGCCAGCAGCTTAGAACAGGGAAACTACAATGAGCGGTTCTTC.

The J gene is TRBJ2-7, the V gene TRBV6-2 or TRBV6-3; a possible D gene is TRBD1 (6 bases). CDR1 is MNHEY, CDR2 SVGEGT, per germline. This CDR3 spans 15 amino acids. V was trimmed by 7 bases and J by 2 bases, leaving 18 bases between them. The CDR3 protein is CASTLSSRGPYEQYF. Here the CDR3 DNA reads TGTGCCAGCACCCTCTCGTCCAGGGGCCCCTACGAGCAGTACTTC.

This clonotype is a singleton in its sample. This chain joins TRBV12-3 or TRBV12-4 and TRBJ1-1; TRBD1 is a possible D gene (5 bases). V was clipped by 6 bases and J by 3 bases, with 17 bases between them. The length of the CDR3 is 15 residues. CDR3 amino acids: CASSKIGDGYTEAFF. Here the CDR3 DNA reads TGTGCCAGCAGCAAGATAGGGGATGGGTACACTGAAGCTTTCTTT.

This clonotype has a count of ten or more. The V call is TRBV2, the J call TRBJ2-5; 7 bases fit TRBD1. Germline loops: CDR1 SNHLY, CDR2 FYNNEI. Trimming removed 4 bases from V and 4 bases from J; junction bases left unmatched: 6. This CDR3 contains 14 residues. Here the CDR3 DNA reads TGTGCCAGCAGTGGGACAGGTGGTCGAGAGACCCAGTACTTC. Protein product: CASSGTGGRETQYF. The complete variable domain, with remaining parts taken from reference TRBV2 and TRBJ2-5, reads EPEVTQTPSHQVTQMGQEVILRCVPISNHLYFYWYRQILGQKVEFLVSFYNNEISEKSEIFDDQFSVERPDGSNFTLKIRSTKLEDSAMYFCASSGTGGRETQYFGPGTRLLVL.

This clonotype came up once. The J gene is TRBJ2-5, the V gene TRBV9; tentative D call: TRBD2 (6 bases). Germline V lookup: CDR1 SGDLS, CDR2 YYNGEE. There are 13 residues in the CDR3. V gave up 2 bases and J gave up 11 bases, with 16 bases separating them. Written as DNA, the CDR3 is TGTGCCAGCAGCGTCTCGGGAGACCTTGAGCAGTACTTC. It encodes CASSVSGDLEQYF.

The chain couples TRBV27 to TRBJ1-6; TRBD1 is a possible D gene (5 bases). This CDR3 has 17 residues. V gave up 2 bases and J gave up 0 bases, with 11 bases separating them. Germline CDR1 MNHEY, CDR2 SMNVEV (reference sequence). The CDR3 DNA is TGTGCCAGCAGTTTACGGGGACGGAGCTCCTATAATTCACCCCTCCACTTT. Protein product: CASSLRGRSSYNSPLHF.

V usage is TRBV4-3 and J usage is TRBJ2-1; 12 nucleotides agree with TRBD1. CDR3 length: 17 residues. With V trimmed by 2 bases and J by 8 bases, 10 bases remained unmatched. Germline V gene data show CDR1 as LGHNA and CDR2 as YSLEER. CDR3 sequence (DNA): TGCGCCAGCAGCCAACTGACCGGGACAGGGGGCAATTATGAGCAGTTCTTC. This sequence encodes CASSQLTGTGGNYEQFF.

The V gene is TRBV25-1, the J gene TRBJ1-6; D gene uncertain. Trimming took 2 bases from V and 8 from J, leaving 13 bases between them. From germline, CDR1 is MGHDK and CDR2 SYGVNS. This CDR3 has 15 residues. The CDR3 coding sequence is TGTGCCAGCAGTGAACAGCTTACTAATGATTCACCCCTCCACTTT. It translates to CASSEQLTNDSPLHF. Full variable domain (remainder filled in from reference TRBV25-1 and TRBJ1-6): EADIYQTPRYLVIGTGKKITLECSQTMGHDKMYWYQQDPGMELHLIHYSYGVNSTEKGDLSSESTVSRIRTEHFPLTLESARPSHTSQYLCASSEQLTNDSPLHFGNGTRLTVT.

This clonotype was seen once. The chain carries TRBV20-1 and TRBJ2-1; D not certain. Trimming removed 6 bases from V and 0 bases from J, with 15 bases in between. Germline assignment: CDR1 DFQATT and CDR2 SNEGSKA (reference sequence). This CDR3 comprises 15 residues. The CDR3 spells CSAPPTTSSYNEQFF. The CDR3 nucleotides read TGCAGTGCCCCCCCGACGACGAGCTCCTACAATGAGCAGTTCTTC.

V gene TRBV25-1 combines with J gene TRBJ2-7; maybe TRBD1 (6 bases). Germline lookup yields CDR1 MGHDK and CDR2 SYGVNS. The CDR3 loop spans 15 amino acids. Trimming pared 2 bases from V and 3 bases from J, leaving 14 bases between. The CDR3 region is CASSETGLRFYEQYF. CDR3 DNA: TGTGCCAGCAGTGAAACAGGGCTAAGGTTCTACGAGCAGTACTTC.

A note on this clonotype: One junction end disagrees with the germline gene, perhaps due to a read error. The J gene is TRBJ2-1, the V gene TRBV10-3; 13 positions agree with TRBD2. The CDR3 is 16 amino acids. Germline lookup yields CDR1 ENHRY and CDR2 SYGVKD. The chain's CDR3 is CAISTSGRAHYNGQFF. The DNA of the CDR3 is TGTGCCATCAGTACTAGCGGGAGGGCCCACTACAATGGGCAGTTCTTC.

The chain combines TRBV6-1 with TRBJ1-1; 9 nucleotides agree with TRBD1. In germline, CDR1 is MNHNS, CDR2 SASEGT. Trimming at V came to 10 bases and at J to 0 bases, leaving 18 bases not matched to a gene. The CDR3 consists of 18 residues. DNA of the CDR3: TGTGCCACCGGGGGTGTCGTAGACAGGGGGTTCATGAACACTGAAGCTTTCTTT. Protein sequence: CATGGVVDRGFMNTEAFF.

This clonotype is a singleton in its sample. This sequence may be a read error, since a much larger clone differs from it by one base. This rearrangement joins TRBV29-1 to TRBJ2-7, with D possibly TRBD1 on 5 matching bases. The CDR3 totals 12 residues. The germline CDR1 and CDR2 sequences are SQVTM and ANQGSEA. DNA of the CDR3: TGCAGCGTAGGGGCCCGAACCTACAAGCAGTACTTC. Amino acid sequence: CSVGARTYKQYF.

In the case of this clonotype: Relative to the germline gene, one junction end is altered; a read error may explain this. The gene calls are TRBV9 and TRBJ2-3; D is uncertain. The germline V gene has CDR1 SGDLS and CDR2 YYNGEE. The CDR3 spans 15 residues. CDR3 amino acids: CAGSVDPRGADTQYF. CDR3 sequence (DNA): TGTGCCGGCAGCGTAGACCCCCGTGGGGCAGATACGCAGTATTTT.

The chain joins TRBV12-3 or TRBV12-4 to TRBJ2-1, with TRBD2 as a possible D gene (6 bases). The length of the CDR3 is 15 residues. V was trimmed by 2 bases and J by 5 bases, leaving 13 bases between them. The CDR3 region is CASSLRESPHNEQFF. The CDR3 bases are TGTGCCAGCAGTTTACGGGAGTCCCCCCACAATGAGCAGTTCTTC.

This clonotype was found a few times. The V and J genes are TRBV6-5 and TRBJ1-2; unclear D gene. The CDR3 has 14 amino acids. The ends were cut back, 0 bases at V and 6 bases at J, with 11 bases in the middle. Germline loops: CDR1 MNHEY, CDR2 SVGAGI. Here the CDR3 reads CASSYSGSRDGYTF. The CDR3, as DNA: TGTGCCAGCAGTTACTCAGGCAGTAGGGATGGCTACACCTTC.